The subject of this entry is one T cell receptor beta chain. V lost 5 bases and J lost 6, with 14 bases in between. Per the germline V gene, CDR1 is SGHRS and CDR2 is YFSETQ. The CDR3 sequence is 14 residues long. Source study methods: Estimates of nucleated cell counts were drawn from the amplification of reference gene primers. Here immunoSEQ multiplex PCR was the method, and the copy in TCRdb shows in-frame clones only, minus some. V and J calls and clone size are those listed in that table; D and trimming were worked out from the DNA. The sample records roughly 180,000 clones, about 82% being singletons. The data were taken from a study of blood T cell repertoires in COVID-19.

This TCR was sampled from a woman in her twenties or thirties with acute or convalescent COVID-19. The gene calls are TRBV5-1 and TRBJ2-2, with TRBD2 as a possible D gene (6 bases). Sample: peripheral blood. CDR3 in amino acids: CASRSSREAGELFF. CDR3 nucleotide sequence: TGCGCCAGCAGGTCGTCCAGGGAGGCCGGGGAGCTGTTTTTT.